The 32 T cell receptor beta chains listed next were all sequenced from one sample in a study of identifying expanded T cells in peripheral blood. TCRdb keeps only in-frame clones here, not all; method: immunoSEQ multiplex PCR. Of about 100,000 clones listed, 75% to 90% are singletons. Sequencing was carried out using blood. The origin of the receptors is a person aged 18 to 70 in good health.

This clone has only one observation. The CDR3 protein is CASSHRPTGKNSPLHF. The CDR3 nucleotides read TGTGCCAGCAGCCATCGACCGACAGGGAAGAATTCACCCCTCCACTTT. The rearrangement joins TRBV5-5 to TRBJ1-6, with TRBD1 identical over 7 bases. Germline V gene sequence: CDR1 SGHKS, CDR2 YYEKEE (reference sequence). V lost 4 bases, J lost 7 bases, and 11 bases stayed unmatched. The CDR3 length is 16 residues.

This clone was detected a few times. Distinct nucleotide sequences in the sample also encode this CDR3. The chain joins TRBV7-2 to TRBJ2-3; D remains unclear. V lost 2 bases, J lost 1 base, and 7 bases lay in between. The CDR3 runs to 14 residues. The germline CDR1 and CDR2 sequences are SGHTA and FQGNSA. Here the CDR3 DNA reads TGTGCCAGCAGCTTACGAGGTGGCACAGATACGCAGTATTTT. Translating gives CASSLRGGTDTQYF.

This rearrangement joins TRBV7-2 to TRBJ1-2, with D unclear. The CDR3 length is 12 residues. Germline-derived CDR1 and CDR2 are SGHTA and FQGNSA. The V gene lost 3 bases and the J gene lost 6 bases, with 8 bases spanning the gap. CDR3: CASSFRRHGYTF. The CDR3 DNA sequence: TGTGCCAGCAGCTTCCGAAGGCATGGCTACACCTTC.

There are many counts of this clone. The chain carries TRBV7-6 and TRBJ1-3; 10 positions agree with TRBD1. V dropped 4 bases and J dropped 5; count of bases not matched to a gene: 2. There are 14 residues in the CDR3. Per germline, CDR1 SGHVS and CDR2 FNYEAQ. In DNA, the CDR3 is TGTGCCAGCAGCTCGGGACAGGGGAGAAACACCATATATTTT. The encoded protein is CASSSGQGRNTIYF.

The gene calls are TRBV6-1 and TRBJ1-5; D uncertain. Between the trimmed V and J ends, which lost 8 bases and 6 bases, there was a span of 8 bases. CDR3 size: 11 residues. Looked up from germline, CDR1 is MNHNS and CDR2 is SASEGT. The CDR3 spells CASGLGQPQHF. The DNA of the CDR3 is TGTGCCAGCGGTTTAGGTCAGCCCCAGCATTTT.

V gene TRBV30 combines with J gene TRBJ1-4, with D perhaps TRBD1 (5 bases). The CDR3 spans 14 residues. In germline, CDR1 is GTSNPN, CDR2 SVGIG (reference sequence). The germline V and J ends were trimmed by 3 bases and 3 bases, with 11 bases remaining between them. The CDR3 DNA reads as TGTGCCTGGAGGGGACGGGCTCCTAATGAAAAACTGTTTTTT. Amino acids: CAWRGRAPNEKLFF.

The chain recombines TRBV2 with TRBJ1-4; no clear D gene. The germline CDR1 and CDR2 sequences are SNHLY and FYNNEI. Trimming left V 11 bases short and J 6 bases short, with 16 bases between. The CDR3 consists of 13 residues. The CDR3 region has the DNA TGTGCCGCCCAACGGGGTTCGTATGAAAAACTGTTTTTT. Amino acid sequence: CAAQRGSYEKLFF. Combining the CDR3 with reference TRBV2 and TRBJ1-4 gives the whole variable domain EPEVTQTPSHQVTQMGQEVILRCVPISNHLYFYWYRQILGQKVEFLVSFYNNEISEKSEIFDDQFSVERPDGSNFTLKIRSTKLEDSAMYFCAAQRGSYEKLFFGSGTQLSVL.

CDR3 DNA sequence: TGTGCCAGCAGCCCCCACGGACAGAGATCTAACTATGGCTACACCTTC. Residues: CASSPHGQRSNYGYTF. The chain combines TRBV7-9 with TRBJ1-2; D possibly corresponds to TRBD1 (6 bases). Trimming removed 5 bases at V and 0 bases at J, with 16 bases between. CDR1 and CDR2 (germline): SEHNR, FQNEAQ (reference sequence). The CDR3 covers 16 residues.

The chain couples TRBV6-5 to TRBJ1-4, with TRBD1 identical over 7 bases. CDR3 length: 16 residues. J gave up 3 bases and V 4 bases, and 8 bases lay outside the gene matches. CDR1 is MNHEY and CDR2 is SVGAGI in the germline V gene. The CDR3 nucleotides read TGTGCCAGCAGTTCCCACCCCAGGGGGGCTAATGAAAAACTGTTTTTT. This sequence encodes CASSSHPRGANEKLFF.

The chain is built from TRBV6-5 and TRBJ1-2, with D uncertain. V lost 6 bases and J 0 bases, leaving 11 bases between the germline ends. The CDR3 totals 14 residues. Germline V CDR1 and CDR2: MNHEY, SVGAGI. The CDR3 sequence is CASSFSLANYGYTF. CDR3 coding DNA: TGTGCCAGCAGCTTTTCGTTGGCTAACTATGGCTACACCTTC.

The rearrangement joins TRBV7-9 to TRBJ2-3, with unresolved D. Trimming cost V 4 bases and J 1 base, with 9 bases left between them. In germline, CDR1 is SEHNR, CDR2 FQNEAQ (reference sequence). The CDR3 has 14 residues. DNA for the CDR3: TGTGCCAGCAGCTCGACCGCGGGCACAGATACGCAGTATTTT. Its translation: CASSSTAGTDTQYF.

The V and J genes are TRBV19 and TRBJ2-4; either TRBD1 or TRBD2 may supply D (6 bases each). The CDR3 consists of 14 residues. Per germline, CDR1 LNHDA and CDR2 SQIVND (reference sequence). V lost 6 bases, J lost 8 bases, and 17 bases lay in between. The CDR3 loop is CASRSIGGKDIQYF. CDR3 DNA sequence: TGTGCCAGTAGATCGATCGGGGGCAAGGACATTCAGTACTTC. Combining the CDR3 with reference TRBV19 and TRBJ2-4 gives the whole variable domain DGGITQSPKYLFRKEGQNVTLSCEQNLNHDAMYWYRQDPGQGLRLIYYSQIVNDFQKGDIAEGYSVSREKKESFPLTVTSAQKNPTAFYLCASRSIGGKDIQYFGAGTRLSVL.

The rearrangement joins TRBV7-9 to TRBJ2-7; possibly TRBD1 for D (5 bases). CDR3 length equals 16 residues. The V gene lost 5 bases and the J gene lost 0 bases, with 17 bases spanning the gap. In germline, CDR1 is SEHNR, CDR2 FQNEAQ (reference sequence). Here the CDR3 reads CASSLQGQGSSYEQYF. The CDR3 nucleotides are TGTGCCAGCAGCCTCCAAGGCCAGGGATCCTCCTACGAGCAGTACTTC.

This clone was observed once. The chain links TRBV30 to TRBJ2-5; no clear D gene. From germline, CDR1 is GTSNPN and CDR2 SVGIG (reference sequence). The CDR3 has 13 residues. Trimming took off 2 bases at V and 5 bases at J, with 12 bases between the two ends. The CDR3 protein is CAWSITHRETQYF. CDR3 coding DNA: TGTGCCTGGAGTATCACTCATAGGGAGACCCAGTACTTC.

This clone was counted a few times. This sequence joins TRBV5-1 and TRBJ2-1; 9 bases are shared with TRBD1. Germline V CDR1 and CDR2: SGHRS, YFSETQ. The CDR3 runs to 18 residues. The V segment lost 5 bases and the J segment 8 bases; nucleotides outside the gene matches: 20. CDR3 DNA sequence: TGCGCCAGCAGTACTTCCCTAGTCCCGGGACAGGGACCAGATGAGCAGTTCTTC. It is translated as CASSTSLVPGQGPDEQFF.

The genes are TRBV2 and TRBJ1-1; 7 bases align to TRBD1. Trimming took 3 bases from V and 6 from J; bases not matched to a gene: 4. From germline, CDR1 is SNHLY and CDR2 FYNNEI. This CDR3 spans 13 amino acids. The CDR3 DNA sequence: TGTGCCAGCAGTGATGGGGACAGCTCTGAAGCTTTCTTT. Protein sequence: CASSDGDSSEAFF. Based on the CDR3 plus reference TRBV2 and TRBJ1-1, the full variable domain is EPEVTQTPSHQVTQMGQEVILRCVPISNHLYFYWYRQILGQKVEFLVSFYNNEISEKSEIFDDQFSVERPDGSNFTLKIRSTKLEDSAMYFCASSDGDSSEAFFGQGTRLTVV.

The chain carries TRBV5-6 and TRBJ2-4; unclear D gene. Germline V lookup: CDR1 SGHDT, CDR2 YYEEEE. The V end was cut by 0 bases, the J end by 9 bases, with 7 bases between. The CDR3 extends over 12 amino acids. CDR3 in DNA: TGTGCCAGCAGCTTGGGAGACTTCATTCAGTACTTC. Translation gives CASSLGDFIQYF.

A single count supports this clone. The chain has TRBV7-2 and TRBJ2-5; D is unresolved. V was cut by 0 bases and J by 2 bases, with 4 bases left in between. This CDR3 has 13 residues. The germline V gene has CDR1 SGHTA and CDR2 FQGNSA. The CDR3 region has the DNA TGTGCCAGCAGCTTAGCACGACAAGAGACCCAGTACTTC. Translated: CASSLARQETQYF.

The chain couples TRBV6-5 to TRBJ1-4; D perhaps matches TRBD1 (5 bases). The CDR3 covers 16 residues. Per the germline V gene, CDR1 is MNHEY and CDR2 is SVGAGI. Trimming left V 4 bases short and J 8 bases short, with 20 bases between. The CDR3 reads CASSSAAGRYREKLFF. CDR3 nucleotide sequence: TGTGCCAGCAGTTCCGCCGCCGGACGGTACAGGGAAAAACTGTTTTTT.

The CDR3 region has the DNA TGTGCCAGCAGCCCCGGGATCACTGAAGCTTTCTTT. Amino acids: CASSPGITEAFF. The chain has TRBV7-9 and TRBJ1-1, with D unclear. Germline V gene sequence: CDR1 SEHNR, CDR2 FQNEAQ (reference sequence). The CDR3 spans 12 residues. The germline V and J ends were trimmed by 5 bases and 4 bases, with 8 bases remaining between them.

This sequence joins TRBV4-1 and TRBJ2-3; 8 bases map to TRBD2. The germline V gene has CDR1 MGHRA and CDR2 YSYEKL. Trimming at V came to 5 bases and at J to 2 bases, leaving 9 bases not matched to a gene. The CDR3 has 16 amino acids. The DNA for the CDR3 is TGCGCCAGCAGCTCACGGGGACTAGAGCTCACAGATACGCAGTATTTT. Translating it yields CASSSRGLELTDTQYF.

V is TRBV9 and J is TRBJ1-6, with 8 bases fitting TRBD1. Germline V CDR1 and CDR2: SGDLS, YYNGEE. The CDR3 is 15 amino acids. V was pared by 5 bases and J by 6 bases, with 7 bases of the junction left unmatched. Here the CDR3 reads CASSFSQGANSPLHF. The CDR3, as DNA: TGTGCCAGCAGTTTTAGTCAGGGGGCTAATTCACCCCTCCACTTT.

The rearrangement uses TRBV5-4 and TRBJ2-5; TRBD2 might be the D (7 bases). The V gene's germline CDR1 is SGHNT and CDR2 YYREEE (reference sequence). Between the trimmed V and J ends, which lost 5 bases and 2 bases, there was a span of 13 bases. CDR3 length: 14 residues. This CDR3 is CASSRGGGQETQYF. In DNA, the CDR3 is TGTGCCAGCAGTCGAGGGGGGGGACAAGAGACCCAGTACTTC.

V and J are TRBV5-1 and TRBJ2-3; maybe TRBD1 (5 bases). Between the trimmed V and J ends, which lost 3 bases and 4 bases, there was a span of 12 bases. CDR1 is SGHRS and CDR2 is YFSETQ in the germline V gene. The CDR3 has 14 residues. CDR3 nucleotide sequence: TGCGCCAGCAGCTCTTTTGACAGAGCAGATACGCAGTATTTT. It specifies CASSSFDRADTQYF.

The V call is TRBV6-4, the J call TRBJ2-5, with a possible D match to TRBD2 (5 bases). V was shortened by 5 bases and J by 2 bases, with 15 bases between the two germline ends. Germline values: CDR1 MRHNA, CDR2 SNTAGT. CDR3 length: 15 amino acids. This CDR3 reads CASSRIPGSQETQYF. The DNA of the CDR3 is TGTGCCAGCAGTCGGATTCCGGGGTCACAAGAGACCCAGTACTTC.

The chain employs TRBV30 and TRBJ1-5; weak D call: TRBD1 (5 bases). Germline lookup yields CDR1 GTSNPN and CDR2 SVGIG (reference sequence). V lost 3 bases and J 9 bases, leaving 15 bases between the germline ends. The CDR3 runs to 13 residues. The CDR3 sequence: CAWSENTRAPQHF. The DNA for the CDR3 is TGTGCCTGGAGCGAAAACACCAGGGCGCCCCAGCATTTT.

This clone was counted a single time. CDR3: CASRRPRDYNSPLHF. The DNA of the CDR3 is TGTGCCAGCAGGAGACCCAGGGACTATAATTCACCCCTCCACTTT. This chain joins TRBV27 and TRBJ1-6, with D possibly matching TRBD1 (5 bases). The V gene lost 6 bases and the J gene lost 3 bases, with 12 bases spanning the gap. The CDR3 is 15 amino acids. Germline CDR1 and CDR2: MNHEY and SMNVEV (reference sequence).

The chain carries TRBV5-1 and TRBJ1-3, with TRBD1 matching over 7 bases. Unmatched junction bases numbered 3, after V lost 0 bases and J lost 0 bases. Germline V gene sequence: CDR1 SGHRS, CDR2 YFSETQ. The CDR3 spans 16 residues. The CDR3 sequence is CASSLAPGGSGNTIYF. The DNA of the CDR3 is TGCGCCAGCAGCTTGGCCCCAGGGGGCTCTGGAAACACCATATATTTT.

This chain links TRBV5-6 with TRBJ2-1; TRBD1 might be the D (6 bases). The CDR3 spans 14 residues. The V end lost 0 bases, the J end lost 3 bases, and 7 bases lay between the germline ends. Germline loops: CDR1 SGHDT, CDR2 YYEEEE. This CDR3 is CASSLEDSYNEQFF. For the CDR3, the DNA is TGTGCCAGCAGCTTGGAGGACAGCTACAATGAGCAGTTCTTC.

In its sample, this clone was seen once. The CDR3 loop is CASSLVAGGNYEQYF. In DNA, the CDR3 is TGTGCCAGCAGCTTAGTGGCGGGGGGAAACTACGAGCAGTACTTC. The chain couples TRBV7-9 to TRBJ2-7, with TRBD2 identical over 8 bases. In germline, CDR1 is SEHNR, CDR2 FQNEAQ (reference sequence). Trimming at V came to 1 base and at J to 3 bases, leaving 5 bases not matched to a gene. The CDR3 loop spans 15 amino acids.

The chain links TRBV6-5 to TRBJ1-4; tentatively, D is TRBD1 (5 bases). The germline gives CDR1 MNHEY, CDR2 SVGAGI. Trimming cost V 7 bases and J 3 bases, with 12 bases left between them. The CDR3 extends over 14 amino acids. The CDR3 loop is CASKYGAANEKLFF. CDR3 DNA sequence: TGTGCCAGCAAATATGGGGCTGCTAATGAAAAACTGTTTTTT.

The CDR3 nucleotides read TGTGCCAGCAGGGACGGCTGGAGGGACGAGCAGTACTTC. Protein: CASRDGWRDEQYF. The rearrangement joins TRBV2 to TRBJ2-7; perhaps TRBD2 as D (6 bases). CDR3 length: 13 amino acids. V was clipped by 6 bases and J by 5 bases, with 14 bases between them. Per germline, CDR1 SNHLY and CDR2 FYNNEI.